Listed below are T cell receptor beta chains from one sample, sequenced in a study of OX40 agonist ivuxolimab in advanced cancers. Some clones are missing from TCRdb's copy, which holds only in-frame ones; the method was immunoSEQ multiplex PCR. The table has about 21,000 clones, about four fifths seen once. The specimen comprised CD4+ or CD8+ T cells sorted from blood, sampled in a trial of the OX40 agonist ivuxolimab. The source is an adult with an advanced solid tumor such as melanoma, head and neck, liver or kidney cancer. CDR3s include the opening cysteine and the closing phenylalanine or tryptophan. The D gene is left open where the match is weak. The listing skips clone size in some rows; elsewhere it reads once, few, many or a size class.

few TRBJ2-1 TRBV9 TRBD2 TGTGCCAGCAGCGTAGGGCGGGGGACGCTCAATGAGCAGTTCTTC CASSVGRGTLNEQFF
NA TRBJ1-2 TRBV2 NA TGTGCCAGCAGTGAGGATCCCAGGTACGGTGGCTACACCTTC CASSEDPRYGGYTF
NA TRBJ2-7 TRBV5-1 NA TGCGCCAGCAGCTTCCGGAGGGAGTCCTACGAGCAGTACTTC CASSFRRESYEQYF
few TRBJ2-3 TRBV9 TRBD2 TGTGCCAGCAGCGGAGGGTCGGGTCTAGCGGTCACAGATACGCAGTATTTT CASSGGSGLAVTDTQYF
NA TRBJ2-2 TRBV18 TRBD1 TGTGCCAGCTCACTATCCGGGACAGGGGACACCGGGGAGCTGTTTTTT CASSLSGTGDTGELFF
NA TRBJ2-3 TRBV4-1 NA TGCGCCAGCAGCCAACTTGCAACTAGTGAGGCAGATACGCAGTATTTT CASSQLATSEADTQYF
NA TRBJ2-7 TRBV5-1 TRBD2 TGCGCCAGCAGCTTCCGGACTAGCGGCGCATACGAGCAGTACTTC CASSFRTSGAYEQYF
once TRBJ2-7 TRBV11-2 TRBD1 TGTGCCAGCAGCTTAAACAGGGGGCAAAACTACGAGCAGTACTTC CASSLNRGQNYEQYF
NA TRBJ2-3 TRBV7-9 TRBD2 TGTGCCAGCAGCTTAGCAACGACTAGCGGGAGCACAGATACGCAGTATTTT CASSLATTSGSTDTQYF
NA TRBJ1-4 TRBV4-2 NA TGTGCCAGCAGCCAAGGAGGGGGGCATGAAAAACTGTTTTTT CASSQGGGHEKLFF
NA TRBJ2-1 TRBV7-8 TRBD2 TGTGCCAGCAGCTCTAGCGGGAGGTACAATGAGCAGTTCTTC CASSSSGRYNEQFF
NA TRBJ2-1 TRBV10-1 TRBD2 TGCGCCAGCCCTAAGGGATGCGGGAGGTCGGGCAATGAGCAGTTCTTC CASPKGCGRSGNEQFF
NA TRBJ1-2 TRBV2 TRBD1 TGTGCCAGCCGGGACAGGCTATACTATGGCTACACCTTC CASRDRLYYGYTF
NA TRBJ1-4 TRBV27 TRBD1 TGTGCCAGCAGTTTACCCGGGACAGGGGCGACTGAAAAACTGTTTTTT CASSLPGTGATEKLFF
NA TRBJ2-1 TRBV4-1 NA TGCGCCAGCAGCCAAGTAAGGGGCAATGAGCAGTTCTTC CASSQVRGNEQFF
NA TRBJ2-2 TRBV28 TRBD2 TGTGCCAGCAGTCCGCTAGCGGGAGGGAACACCGGGGAGCTGTTTTTT CASSPLAGGNTGELFF
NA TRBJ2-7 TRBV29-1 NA TGCAGCGGGGGGAAGGCGGGCATCTCCTACGAGCAGTACTTC CSGGKAGISYEQYF
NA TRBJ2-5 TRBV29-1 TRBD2 TGCAGCGTTGTTCTTGGGAGGGAGACAGAAGTACAAGAGACCCAGTACTTC CSVVLGRETEVQETQYF
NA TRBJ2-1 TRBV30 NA TGTGCCTGGAGAGGCGTCGGGGGCAATGAGCAGTTCTTC CAWRGVGGNEQFF
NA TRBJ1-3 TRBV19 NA TGTGCCAGTAGTCGCCCCCCAACTAGCTCTGGAAACACCATATATTTT CASSRPPTSSGNTIYF
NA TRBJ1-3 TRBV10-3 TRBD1 TGTGCCATCGGGGACAGCGGCTCTGGAAACACCATATATTTT CAIGDSGSGNTIYF
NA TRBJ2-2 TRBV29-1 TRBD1 TGCAGCGTTCGTACAGGGGCGAGCGGGGAGCTGTTTTTT CSVRTGASGELFF
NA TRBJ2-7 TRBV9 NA TGTGCCAGCAGCGTAGGAGGAGCAGTTCATCCGCTGGAGCAGTACTTC CASSVGGAVHPLEQYF
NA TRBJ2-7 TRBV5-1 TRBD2 TGCGCCAGCAGCTTGGGAGTGGGACTAGCGGCCTACGAGCAGTACTTC CASSLGVGLAAYEQYF
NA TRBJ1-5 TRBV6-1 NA TGTGCCAGTTATGGGGTTAGCAATCAGCCCCAGCATTTT CASYGVSNQPQHF
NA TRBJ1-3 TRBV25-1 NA TGTGCCAGCAGCCCCGGACAGCCCTCTGGAAACACCATATATTTT CASSPGQPSGNTIYF
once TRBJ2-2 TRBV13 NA TGTGCCAGCAGCATCAGGACCGACTTGAACACCGGGGAGCTGTTTTTT CASSIRTDLNTGELFF
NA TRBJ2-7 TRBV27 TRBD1 TGTGCCAGCAGTTTCGGACAGGGAGGTTACGAGCAGTACTTC CASSFGQGGYEQYF
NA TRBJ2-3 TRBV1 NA TGCACCAGCAGCCACCTCGGGTGGGAAGATACGCAGTATTTT CTSSHLGWEDTQYF
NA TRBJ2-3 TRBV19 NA TGTGCCAGTATGGGACCAAGGGAGTCAGATACGCAGTATTTT CASMGPRESDTQYF
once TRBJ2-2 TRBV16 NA TGTGCCAGCAGCCAATTGAACACCGGGGAGCTGTTTTTT CASSQLNTGELFF
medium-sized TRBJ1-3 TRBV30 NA TGTGCCTGGAGTGTAAGAACTGGGACGGGAAACACCATATATTTT CAWSVRTGTGNTIYF
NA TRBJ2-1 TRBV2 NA TGTGCCAGCAGTGAATGGATCCTGTCAGGAGGAACCAATGAGCAGTTCTTC CASSEWILSGGTNEQFF
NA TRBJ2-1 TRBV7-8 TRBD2 TGTGCCAGCAGCAAAATTGGAACTAGCGGTAATGAGCAGTTCTTC CASSKIGTSGNEQFF
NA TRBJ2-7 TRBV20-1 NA TGCAGTGCTACCCACTATTACGAGCAGTACTTC CSATHYYEQYF
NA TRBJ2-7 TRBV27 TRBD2 TGTGCCAGGGGAGGGTCCTGCACCTACGAGCAGTACTTC CARGGSCTYEQYF
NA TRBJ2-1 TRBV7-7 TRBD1 TGTGCCAGCAGCCACCGACGGGACAGGGTTTTTCTTGAGCAGTTCTTC CASSHRRDRVFLEQFF
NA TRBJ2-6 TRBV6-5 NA TGTGCCAGCAGTTACAGTGTCTCTGGGGCCAACGTCCTGACTTTC CASSYSVSGANVLTF
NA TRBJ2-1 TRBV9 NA TGTGCCAGCAGCGTAGGAGGTATGGACAATGAGCAGTTCTTC CASSVGGMDNEQFF
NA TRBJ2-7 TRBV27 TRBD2 TGTGCCAGCAGTAGTAGCGGGAGGATCCACGAGCAGTACTTC CASSSSGRIHEQYF
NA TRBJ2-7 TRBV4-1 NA TGCGCCAGCAGCCAAGCGGAAGTTTATAGTACTTACGAGCAGTACTTC CASSQAEVYSTYEQYF
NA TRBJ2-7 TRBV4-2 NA TGTGCCAGCAGCCAATATGGAGGATCCTACGAGCAGTACTTC CASSQYGGSYEQYF
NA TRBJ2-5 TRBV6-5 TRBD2 TGTGCCAGCAGTTACACAGCGGGAGGGAGTTCAGAGACCCAGTACTTC CASSYTAGGSSETQYF
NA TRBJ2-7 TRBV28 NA TGTGCCAGCAGGGAGGGATACGAGCAGTACTTC CASREGYEQYF
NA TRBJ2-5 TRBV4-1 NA TGCGCCAGCAGCCAAGATATGGCAGAAGAGACCCAGTACTTC CASSQDMAEETQYF
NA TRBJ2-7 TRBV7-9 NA TGTGCCAGCAGCTCCCCGCTTGGATCGTACGAGCAGTACTTC CASSSPLGSYEQYF
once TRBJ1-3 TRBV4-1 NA TGCGCCAGCAGCCAAGGGGTCGGCAGAGGAAACACCATATATTTT CASSQGVGRGNTIYF
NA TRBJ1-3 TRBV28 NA TGTGCCAGCAGTTTATTACAGGGTGCTGACTCTGGAAACACCATATATTTT CASSLLQGADSGNTIYF
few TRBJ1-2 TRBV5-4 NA TGTGCCAGCAGCGTGGACAGCAACTATGGCTACACCTTC CASSVDSNYGYTF